A selection of T cell receptor beta chains follows, all from one sample in a study of T cells after yellow fever vaccination. TCRdb independently ran MiXCR on the 5' RACE reads; one entry per CDR3 protein. The table shows 340,000 or so distinct CDR3 sequences, with about an eighth occurring only once. The sample in question was CD4+ T cells sorted from PBMCs, obtained 15 days after the yellow fever booster vaccination. Receptors originate from a man aged 18 to 30 who received the YFV17D yellow fever vaccine. CDR3s include the opening cysteine and the closing phenylalanine or tryptophan. The order of the fields is clone size, J gene, CDR3 length, V gene, D gene, CDR3 protein, CDR3 DNA. D genes are given only for firm matches. Size is stated for part of the rows, as once, few or many counts, or as a class when the clone is expanded.

.	TRBJ2-2	16	TRBV9	.	CASSVQGGRNTGELFF	TGTGCCAGCAGCGTTCAGGGGGGGCGGAACACCGGGGAGCTGTTTTTT
.	TRBJ2-1	13	TRBV4-3	.	CASSQDWAGEQFF	TGCGCCAGCAGCCAAGATTGGGCAGGCGAGCAGTTCTTC
many	TRBJ2-1	15	TRBV7-3	TRBD1	CASSLRSAGGTEQFF	TGTGCCAGCAGCTTAAGATCCGCAGGGGGTACTGAGCAGTTCTTC
.	TRBJ1-3	16	TRBV21-1	.	CASSKGPGLKGNTIYF	TGTGCCAGCAGCAAAGGTCCCGGGCTAAAAGGAAACACCATATATTTT
.	TRBJ2-7	16	TRBV18	TRBD2	CASSPPSSGAYNEQYF	TGTGCCAGCTCACCACCGTCTAGCGGGGCTTACAATGAGCAGTACTTC
.	TRBJ2-2	14	TRBV11-1	TRBD1	CASSLTGETGELFF	TGTGCCAGCAGCTTGACAGGGGAAACCGGGGAGCTGTTTTTT
.	TRBJ2-2	15	TRBV5-1	.	CASSLDIATTGELFF	TGCGCCAGCAGCCTAGACATAGCTACCACCGGGGAGCTGTTTTTT
.	TRBJ2-3	14	TRBV6-1	TRBD2	CASRPRGSTDTQYF	TGTGCCAGCAGACCGCGGGGGTCGACAGATACGCAGTATTTT
.	TRBJ2-6	16	TRBV11-1	.	CASSLVGGSGANVLTF	TGTGCCAGCAGCTTAGTGGGGGGCTCTGGGGCCAACGTCCTGACTTTC
.	TRBJ1-5	16	TRBV4-1	.	CASSHFRTPGDQPQHF	TGCGCCAGCAGTCACTTTAGGACCCCAGGGGATCAGCCCCAGCATTTT
.	TRBJ1-5	16	TRBV4-1	.	CASSQDGGRMYQPQHF	TGCGCCAGCAGCCAAGATGGGGGGCGCATGTATCAGCCCCAGCATTTT
.	TRBJ2-2	13	TRBV10-3	.	CAISATGRGELFF	TGTGCCATCAGTGCAACAGGGCGCGGGGAGCTGTTTTTT
few	TRBJ1-1	14	TRBV7-9	.	CASTANGYNTEAFF	TGTGCCAGCACCGCAAACGGGTATAACACTGAAGCTTTCTTT
few	TRBJ2-4	17	TRBV7-2	.	CASSLLGLSRAKNIQYF	TGTGCCAGCAGCCTTCTGGGACTTAGTCGGGCCAAAAACATTCAGTACTTC
.	TRBJ1-3	13	TRBV6-5	.	CASGRSSGNTIYF	TGTGCCAGCGGCAGGAGCTCTGGAAACACCATATATTTT
many	TRBJ2-5	13	TRBV7-2	TRBD1	CASSLGTGGTQYF	TGTGCCAGCAGCTTAGGGACAGGGGGGACCCAGTACTTC
.	TRBJ1-1	13	TRBV12-3/TRBV12-4	.	CASSTPGYTEAFF	TGTGCCAGCTCCACCCCGGGGTACACTGAAGCTTTCTTT
few	TRBJ2-3	14	TRBV7-3	TRBD2	CASSIGTSGATQYF	TGTGCCAGCAGCATAGGGACTAGCGGGGCTACGCAGTATTTT
few	TRBJ2-5	16	TRBV5-1	.	CASSLAAQKGPETQYF	TGCGCCAGCAGCTTGGCCGCCCAGAAGGGGCCAGAGACCCAGTACTTC
few	TRBJ2-1	16	TRBV7-2	TRBD1	CASSARTGGIYGEQFF	TGTGCCAGCAGCGCAAGGACAGGGGGCATATACGGTGAGCAGTTCTTC
.	TRBJ2-3	14	TRBV5-6	.	CASSLGPNTDTQYF	TGTGCCAGCAGCTTAGGACCGAACACAGATACGCAGTATTTT
many	TRBJ2-1	14	TRBV5-1	.	CASSLEAGIQGQFF	TGCGCCAGCAGCTTGGAGGCGGGGATCCAGGGGCAGTTCTTC
.	TRBJ2-2	13	TRBV6-2/TRBV6-3	.	CASGTLGTGELFF	TGTGCCAGCGGAACCCTGGGCACCGGGGAGCTGTTTTTT
.	TRBJ1-3	17	TRBV11-2	.	CASSLDRVSLSGNTIYF	TGTGCCAGCAGCTTAGATCGGGTCAGCCTCTCTGGAAACACCATATATTTT
.	TRBJ1-2	11	TRBV28	.	CASLTGYGYTF	TGTGCTAGCTTAACGGGTTATGGCTACACCTTC
few	TRBJ1-4	16	TRBV4-2	.	CASSPATGAAGEKLFF	TGTGCCAGCAGCCCTGCAACGGGGGCTGCTGGAGAAAAACTGTTTTTT
.	TRBJ1-1	13	TRBV5-1	TRBD1	CASSLERGRAAFF	TGCGCCAGCAGCTTGGAGAGGGGGCGGGCAGCTTTCTTT
few	TRBJ2-1	15	TRBV10-2	TRBD2	CASSKSGGGFDEQFF	TGCGCCAGCAGCAAATCGGGGGGGGGTTTCGATGAGCAGTTCTTC
.	TRBJ2-7	14	TRBV6-2/TRBV6-3	TRBD1	CASSPGQGHYEQYF	TGCGCCAGCAGTCCGGGACAGGGCCACTACGAGCAGTACTTC
.	TRBJ1-1	14	TRBV6-5	.	CASTRTFMNTEAFF	TGTGCCAGCACGAGGACTTTCATGAACACTGAAGCTTTCTTT
.	TRBJ2-5	11	TRBV2	.	CASSEYWSQYF	TGTGCCAGCAGTGAATATTGGTCCCAGTACTTC
.	TRBJ1-4	14	TRBV4-2	TRBD1	CASSQGQPNEKLFF	TGTGCCAGCAGCCAGGGACAGCCTAATGAAAAACTGTTTTTT
.	TRBJ2-2	11	TRBV10-3	.	CAIRNTGELFF	TGTGCCATCCGAAACACCGGGGAGCTGTTTTTT
few	TRBJ1-3	17	TRBV21-1	.	CASSKNAERGGANTIYF	TGTGCCAGCAGCAAAAACGCAGAACGGGGGGGCGCGAACACCATATATTTT
few	TRBJ2-6	14	TRBV30	TRBD1	CACDRGSGANVLTF	TGTGCCTGCGACAGGGGCTCTGGGGCCAACGTCCTGACTTTC
few	TRBJ2-3	16	TRBV7-6	.	CASSLRQGLFSDTQYF	TGTGCCAGCAGCTTAAGGCAGGGGCTGTTTTCGGATACGCAGTATTTT
.	TRBJ1-2	15	TRBV20-1	TRBD1	CSAKGQAWVGYGYTF	TGCAGTGCTAAGGGACAGGCCTGGGTGGGCTATGGCTACACCTTC
many	TRBJ2-7	15	TRBV4-3	.	CASSQVQGRAYEQYF	TGCGCCAGCAGCCAGGTACAGGGGAGGGCCTACGAGCAGTACTTC
many	TRBJ2-7	16	TRBV18	.	CASSTQPTGASYEQYF	TGTGCCAGCTCAACTCAACCAACCGGGGCCTCCTACGAGCAGTACTTC
.	TRBJ1-5	16	TRBV12-3/TRBV12-4	.	CASSLKRVGSNQPQHF	TGTGCCAGCAGTTTAAAAAGGGTAGGAAGCAATCAGCCCCAGCATTTT
.	TRBJ1-5	12	TRBV20-1	.	CSARQGDQPQHF	TGCAGTGCTAGACAGGGCGATCAGCCCCAGCATTTT
many	TRBJ2-3	16	TRBV7-2	TRBD2	CASSQASGGSTDTQYF	TGTGCCAGCAGCCAAGCTAGCGGGGGTAGCACAGATACGCAGTATTTT
.	TRBJ1-1	14	TRBV29-1	TRBD1	CSAQEDRGASEAFF	TGCAGCGCCCAGGAGGACAGGGGGGCCTCTGAAGCTTTCTTT